This TCR beta chain was profiled in a study of beta chain features in type 1 diabetes. The ends lost 2 bases at V and 5 bases at J; junction bases unmatched: 4. This CDR3 has 13 residues. Germline-derived CDR1 and CDR2 are SGHRS and YFSETQ. The sequenced template was cDNA made from the entire isolated RNA. Produced via immunoSEQ multiplex PCR; TCRdb's table is partial and in-frame only. The sample records 680,000 or so clones, about an eighth being singletons. The study, taken as a whole, reports: A cDNA-based sequencing approach could over-represent cells with high TCR expression. TCRB CDR3 length was moderately but significantly reduced in all four CD4+ subsets of Type 1 diabetes patients. Here, the possible influence of HLA type (on TCRB rearrangement) remained unresolved. VDJ junctions from patients with type 1 diabetes contained fewer insertions and more deletions.

This clone was detected a few times. Its antigen remains unidentified. Using CD45RO/CCR7/CD25/CD127/CD95/CD27, CD4+ naive, central memory, regulatory and stem cell-like memory cells were sorted. This sequence was found in a man younger than 30 with type 1 diabetes. The material sequenced was naive CD4+ T cells from blood. This chain connects TRBV5-1 to TRBJ2-7; the match to TRBD1 covers 7 bases. DNA of the CDR3: TGCGCCAGCAGCTTACAGGGGCCTGACGAGCAGTACTTC. Translated: CASSLQGPDEQYF.